A selection of T cell receptor beta chains follows, all from one sample in a study of identical twins. MiXCR was run by TCRdb on the 5' RACE reads, yielding one entry per CDR3 protein. This repertoire shows around 300,000 distinct CDR3 sequences, more than 6.5% found once; its top ten account for around 2.1%. These records were also assigned to another study, of yellow fever vaccine responses in identical twins.

Sequencing was performed on memory (CD45RO+) T cells sorted from blood. The origin of the receptors is a woman between 18 and 30 years old in good health. The CDR3 runs from the conserved cysteine through the conserved F or W. A D gene is named only where the DNA matches it firmly. Only some rows state a clone size, as once, few, many or a class for expanded clones.

d_call: NA
clone_size: many
j_call: TRBJ2-3
v_call: TRBV24-1
cdr3_aa: CATSDLRGEGTDTQYF
cdr3_nt: TGTGCCACCAGTGACCTCAGGGGAGAGGGCACAGATACGCAGTATTTT

d_call: NA
clone_size: few
j_call: TRBJ2-7
v_call: TRBV3-1
cdr3_aa: CASSQVFSLSYEQYF
cdr3_nt: TGTGCCAGCAGCCAAGTATTTAGTCTTTCCTACGAGCAGTACTTC

d_call: TRBD1
clone_size: many
j_call: TRBJ2-3
v_call: TRBV5-1
cdr3_aa: CASSQGQATDTQYF
cdr3_nt: TGCGCCAGCAGCCAGGGACAGGCTACAGATACGCAGTATTTT

d_call: NA
clone_size: few
j_call: TRBJ1-5
v_call: TRBV4-1
cdr3_aa: CASSTGPVSNQPQHF
cdr3_nt: TGCGCCAGCAGCACAGGGCCAGTGAGCAATCAGCCCCAGCATTTT

d_call: NA
clone_size: few
j_call: TRBJ2-7
v_call: TRBV20-1
cdr3_aa: CSARTGEPYEQYF
cdr3_nt: TGCAGTGCTAGGACAGGCGAGCCCTACGAGCAGTACTTC

d_call: NA
clone_size: NA
j_call: TRBJ1-1
v_call: TRBV6-5
cdr3_aa: CASSYQRSTEAFF
cdr3_nt: TGTGCCAGCAGTTACCAAAGGAGCACTGAAGCTTTCTTT

d_call: TRBD1
clone_size: many
j_call: TRBJ2-1
v_call: TRBV9
cdr3_aa: CASSVAQEAGGRSYNEQFF
cdr3_nt: TGTGCCAGCAGCGTAGCTCAGGAGGCAGGGGGCCGGTCCTACAATGAGCAGTTCTTC

d_call: TRBD1
clone_size: NA
j_call: TRBJ2-2
v_call: TRBV12-3/TRBV12-4
cdr3_aa: CASRTHRDSPTGELFF
cdr3_nt: TGTGCCAGCAGAACCCACCGGGACAGCCCCACCGGGGAGCTGTTTTTT

d_call: TRBD1
clone_size: many
j_call: TRBJ1-5
v_call: TRBV5-1
cdr3_aa: CASSSTGGSNQPQHF
cdr3_nt: TGCGCCAGCAGCAGTACAGGGGGCTCTAATCAGCCCCAGCATTTT

d_call: TRBD1
clone_size: many
j_call: TRBJ1-1
v_call: TRBV5-1
cdr3_aa: CASSTGQLNTEAFF
cdr3_nt: TGCGCCAGCAGCACGGGACAGTTGAACACTGAAGCTTTCTTT

d_call: NA
clone_size: many
j_call: TRBJ1-1
v_call: TRBV20-1
cdr3_aa: CSARAGALTEAFF
cdr3_nt: TGCAGTGCTAGGGCAGGGGCGCTCACTGAAGCTTTCTTT

d_call: NA
clone_size: many
j_call: TRBJ1-2
v_call: TRBV7-9
cdr3_aa: CASSPGGTESNYGYTF
cdr3_nt: TGTGCCAGCAGTCCCGGTGGCACAGAGTCTAACTATGGCTACACCTTC

d_call: NA
clone_size: few
j_call: TRBJ1-5
v_call: TRBV4-2
cdr3_aa: CASSQDSQGQPQHF
cdr3_nt: TGTGCCAGCAGCCAAGATTCGCAGGGACAGCCCCAGCATTTT

d_call: NA
clone_size: few
j_call: TRBJ1-5
v_call: TRBV10-3
cdr3_aa: CAISELGNHPQHF
cdr3_nt: TGTGCCATCAGTGAGTTGGGGAATCACCCCCAGCATTTT

d_call: NA
clone_size: NA
j_call: TRBJ2-1
v_call: TRBV20-1
cdr3_aa: CSATGDWDEQFF
cdr3_nt: TGCAGTGCTACGGGAGACTGGGATGAGCAGTTCTTC

d_call: NA
clone_size: NA
j_call: TRBJ2-1
v_call: TRBV11-2
cdr3_aa: CASSLVGIRAVFF
cdr3_nt: TGTGCCAGCAGCTTAGTTGGGATCCGGGCCGTGTTCTTC

d_call: TRBD2
clone_size: many
j_call: TRBJ2-7
v_call: TRBV7-2
cdr3_aa: CASSLAGGPHEQYF
cdr3_nt: TGTGCCAGCAGCTTAGCGGGAGGGCCCCACGAGCAGTACTTC

d_call: NA
clone_size: many
j_call: TRBJ2-5
v_call: TRBV6-2/TRBV6-3
cdr3_aa: CASRATERESETQYF
cdr3_nt: TGTGCCAGCAGGGCCACCGAAAGGGAGTCAGAGACCCAGTACTTC

d_call: TRBD1
clone_size: NA
j_call: TRBJ2-1
v_call: TRBV5-1
cdr3_aa: CASSSAGQANEQFF
cdr3_nt: TGCGCCAGCAGCTCCGCGGGACAGGCCAATGAGCAGTTCTTC

d_call: NA
clone_size: many
j_call: TRBJ2-2
v_call: TRBV5-1
cdr3_aa: CASSLGENTGELFF
cdr3_nt: TGCGCCAGCAGCTTGGGGGAGAACACCGGGGAGCTGTTTTTT

d_call: TRBD2
clone_size: many
j_call: TRBJ2-1
v_call: TRBV20-1
cdr3_aa: CSARDLAGSSYNEQFF
cdr3_nt: TGCAGTGCTAGAGATTTAGCGGGAAGCTCCTACAATGAGCAGTTCTTC

d_call: NA
clone_size: many
j_call: TRBJ1-5
v_call: TRBV6-2/TRBV6-3
cdr3_aa: CASSYRENQPQHF
cdr3_nt: TGTGCCAGCAGCTACAGGGAAAATCAGCCCCAGCATTTT

d_call: NA
clone_size: few
j_call: TRBJ2-6
v_call: TRBV6-1
cdr3_aa: CASMRDTGANVLTF
cdr3_nt: TGTGCCAGCATGCGGGATACTGGGGCCAACGTCCTGACTTTC

d_call: TRBD1
clone_size: NA
j_call: TRBJ1-1
v_call: TRBV27
cdr3_aa: CASSLKGQGVKTEAFF
cdr3_nt: TGTGCCAGCAGCCTTAAGGGGCAGGGGGTGAAGACTGAAGCTTTCTTT

d_call: NA
clone_size: many
j_call: TRBJ2-1
v_call: TRBV12-3/TRBV12-4
cdr3_aa: CASSLDGRDVPHEQFF
cdr3_nt: TGTGCCAGCAGTTTAGATGGGCGGGACGTGCCTCATGAGCAGTTCTTC

d_call: NA
clone_size: many
j_call: TRBJ2-2
v_call: TRBV27
cdr3_aa: CAIPSGPNTGELFF
cdr3_nt: TGTGCCATCCCCTCGGGTCCTAACACCGGGGAGCTGTTTTTT

d_call: TRBD2
clone_size: many
j_call: TRBJ2-7
v_call: TRBV5-1
cdr3_aa: CASSLKGGGLADYSYEQYF
cdr3_nt: TGCGCCAGCAGCTTGAAAGGTGGCGGACTAGCGGACTACTCCTACGAGCAGTACTTC

d_call: TRBD2
clone_size: NA
j_call: TRBJ2-1
v_call: TRBV11-2
cdr3_aa: CASSPPGLAGGRVQFF
cdr3_nt: TGTGCCAGCAGCCCCCCGGGACTAGCGGGGGGCCGCGTCCAGTTCTTC

d_call: NA
clone_size: few
j_call: TRBJ1-1
v_call: TRBV5-5
cdr3_aa: CASSLQGRGGTEAFF
cdr3_nt: TGTGCCAGCAGCTTGCAAGGGAGGGGCGGGACTGAAGCTTTCTTT

d_call: NA
clone_size: NA
j_call: TRBJ1-4
v_call: TRBV5-5
cdr3_aa: CASRRTATNEKLFF
cdr3_nt: TGTGCCAGCAGGCGGACAGCAACTAATGAAAAACTGTTTTTT

d_call: NA
clone_size: many
j_call: TRBJ2-1
v_call: TRBV2
cdr3_aa: CAQKGYYNEQFF
cdr3_nt: TGTGCCCAGAAGGGTTACTACAATGAGCAGTTCTTC

d_call: TRBD1
clone_size: few
j_call: TRBJ1-2
v_call: TRBV3-1
cdr3_aa: CASSQRGQGGYTF
cdr3_nt: TGTGCCAGCAGCCAAAGGGGGCAGGGTGGCTACACCTTC

d_call: TRBD1
clone_size: NA
j_call: TRBJ2-2
v_call: TRBV10-3
cdr3_aa: CAICLRVTGQGKSGELFF
cdr3_nt: TGTGCCATCTGTTTAAGGGTAACGGGACAGGGGAAGTCCGGGGAGCTGTTTTTT

d_call: NA
clone_size: few
j_call: TRBJ2-5
v_call: TRBV20-1
cdr3_aa: CSASPGETQYF
cdr3_nt: TGCAGTGCTTCCCCCGGGGAGACCCAGTACTTC

d_call: TRBD2
clone_size: NA
j_call: TRBJ2-3
v_call: TRBV20-1
cdr3_aa: CSAPRLAGVRGVDTQYF
cdr3_nt: TGCAGTGCCCCGAGGCTAGCGGGGGTCCGGGGGGTAGATACGCAGTATTTT

d_call: NA
clone_size: many
j_call: TRBJ2-3
v_call: TRBV12-3/TRBV12-4
cdr3_aa: CASSLSADTQYF
cdr3_nt: TGTGCCAGCAGTTTGAGCGCAGATACGCAGTATTTT

d_call: TRBD2
clone_size: many
j_call: TRBJ2-1
v_call: TRBV12-5
cdr3_aa: CASGLVISGGSPYNEQFF
cdr3_nt: TGTGCTAGTGGTTTGGTGATTAGCGGGGGGTCGCCCTACAATGAGCAGTTCTTC

d_call: NA
clone_size: many
j_call: TRBJ2-2
v_call: TRBV20-1
cdr3_aa: CSAKAGPMNTGELFF
cdr3_nt: TGCAGTGCTAAGGCAGGGCCGATGAACACCGGGGAGCTGTTTTTT

d_call: TRBD2
clone_size: many
j_call: TRBJ2-5
v_call: TRBV4-2
cdr3_aa: CASSPGTSGQETQYF
cdr3_nt: TGTGCCAGCAGCCCCGGGACTAGCGGACAAGAGACCCAGTACTTC

d_call: TRBD2
clone_size: many
j_call: TRBJ2-1
v_call: TRBV27
cdr3_aa: CASSLSGRGSYNEQFF
cdr3_nt: TGTGCCAGCAGTCTCAGCGGGAGGGGCTCCTACAATGAGCAGTTCTTC

d_call: NA
clone_size: NA
j_call: TRBJ2-1
v_call: TRBV25-1
cdr3_aa: CASSVSTVGEQFF
cdr3_nt: TGTGCCAGCAGTGTCAGTACGGTGGGTGAGCAGTTCTTC

d_call: NA
clone_size: NA
j_call: TRBJ2-1
v_call: TRBV30
cdr3_aa: CAWSAQPAHNEQFF
cdr3_nt: TGTGCCTGGAGTGCCCAGCCGGCTCACAATGAGCAGTTCTTC

d_call: TRBD1
clone_size: NA
j_call: TRBJ1-4
v_call: TRBV20-1
cdr3_aa: CSASRGGRNEKLFF
cdr3_nt: TGCAGTGCTAGCAGAGGGGGCCGAAATGAAAAACTGTTTTTT

d_call: NA
clone_size: many
j_call: TRBJ2-1
v_call: TRBV5-1
cdr3_aa: CASSFGTRDNEQFF
cdr3_nt: TGCGCCAGCAGCTTTGGTACGAGAGACAATGAGCAGTTCTTC

d_call: NA
clone_size: many
j_call: TRBJ1-1
v_call: TRBV6-6
cdr3_aa: CASSRAGGTEAFF
cdr3_nt: TGTGCCAGCAGTAGGGCTGGGGGGACTGAAGCTTTCTTT

d_call: TRBD1
clone_size: many
j_call: TRBJ2-3
v_call: TRBV4-1
cdr3_aa: CASSQAPQGAGTDTQYF
cdr3_nt: TGCGCCAGCAGCCAAGCGCCACAGGGGGCCGGCACAGATACGCAGTATTTT

d_call: NA
clone_size: NA
j_call: TRBJ1-2
v_call: TRBV29-1
cdr3_aa: CSVETGGYYGYTF
cdr3_nt: TGCAGCGTTGAGACGGGGGGGTACTATGGCTACACCTTC

d_call: NA
clone_size: many
j_call: TRBJ1-2
v_call: TRBV5-5
cdr3_aa: CASSWDYYGYTF
cdr3_nt: TGTGCCAGCAGCTGGGATTACTATGGCTACACCTTC

d_call: TRBD1
clone_size: few
j_call: TRBJ1-1
v_call: TRBV29-1
cdr3_aa: CSASGQMNTEAFF
cdr3_nt: TGCAGCGCCTCGGGACAGATGAACACTGAAGCTTTCTTT

d_call: NA
clone_size: NA
j_call: TRBJ2-3
v_call: TRBV28
cdr3_aa: CASTLGDGFTDTQYF
cdr3_nt: TGTGCCAGCACCCTAGGGGACGGGTTCACAGATACGCAGTATTTT

d_call: TRBD1
clone_size: few
j_call: TRBJ2-3
v_call: TRBV11-1
cdr3_aa: CASSSRDPPGQGRSDTQYF
cdr3_nt: TGTGCCAGCAGCTCGAGAGACCCCCCGGGACAGGGTAGATCAGATACGCAGTATTTT

d_call: NA
clone_size: many
j_call: TRBJ2-1
v_call: TRBV20-1
cdr3_aa: CSAAVTLGEQFF
cdr3_nt: TGCAGTGCCGCGGTTACCCTTGGAGAGCAGTTCTTC

d_call: NA
clone_size: few
j_call: TRBJ1-2
v_call: TRBV5-1
cdr3_aa: CASSLGGGVNYGYTF
cdr3_nt: TGCGCCAGCAGCTTGGGAGGGGGTGTCAACTATGGCTACACCTTC

d_call: NA
clone_size: many
j_call: TRBJ2-3
v_call: TRBV20-1
cdr3_aa: CSATSTVDTQYF
cdr3_nt: TGCAGTGCTACTAGCACGGTAGATACGCAGTATTTT